The 27 T cell receptor beta chains below come from one sample, sequenced in a study of blood T cell repertoires in COVID-19. Here immunoSEQ multiplex PCR was the method, and the copy in TCRdb shows in-frame clones only, minus some. The table includes some 300,000 clones, 85% to 90% detected once. The source material was peripheral blood. The source is a man between 65 and 85 years old with acute or convalescent COVID-19.

The V call is TRBV5-6, the J call TRBJ2-5; maybe TRBD1 (6 bases). The CDR3 contains 14 residues. V lost 2 bases to trimming and J lost 5 bases, with 13 bases between them. Germline-derived CDR1 and CDR2 are SGHDT and YYEEEE. In DNA form, the CDR3 reads TGTGCCAGCAGCTTAGGTACAGGGCGGGAGACCCAGTACTTC. Translation: CASSLGTGRETQYF.

This clone showed up just once. The rearrangement joins TRBV19 to TRBJ2-3; 10 nucleotides match TRBD2. Germline CDR1 is LNHDA and CDR2 is SQIVND (reference sequence). V trimming: 5 bases; J trimming: 5 bases; junction bases outside the gene matches: 4. The CDR3 has 14 residues. This CDR3 reads CASSQRGGKDTQYF. For the CDR3, the DNA is TGTGCCAGTAGTCAGCGGGGGGGCAAAGATACGCAGTATTTT.

This clone occurred once. The chain couples TRBV4-2 to TRBJ2-1; 7 bases align to TRBD1. This CDR3 is built from 15 residues. Germline-derived CDR1 and CDR2 are LGHNA and YNFKEQ. V dropped 0 bases and J dropped 4; count of bases not matched to a gene: 3. The CDR3 sequence is CASSQDGTEYNEQFF. As DNA, the CDR3 is TGTGCCAGCAGCCAAGATGGGACAGAATACAATGAGCAGTTCTTC.

The genes are TRBV10-3 and TRBJ2-7; 10 nucleotides match TRBD1. V shed 6 bases and J 5 bases; nucleotides not matched to a gene: 7. This CDR3 has 14 amino acids. Germline V lookup: CDR1 ENHRY, CDR2 SYGVKD. The CDR3 DNA is TGTGCCATCAGGGGACAGGGGAAATGGGACGAGCAGTACTTC. Translated: CAIRGQGKWDEQYF.

The V gene is TRBV18, the J gene TRBJ2-1; 8 nucleotides align to TRBD2. The CDR3 runs 16 residues. V lost 1 base and J lost 5; bases outside the gene matches: 7. Germline V lookup: CDR1 KGHSH, CDR2 LQKENI. The CDR3 nucleotides are TGTGCCAGCTCACCACGGCACGGGGGGGCAAACAATGAGCAGTTCTTC. Its protein product is CASSPRHGGANNEQFF.

The rearrangement joins TRBV25-1 to TRBJ2-1; D possibly corresponds to TRBD1 (6 bases). CDR1 and CDR2 from the germline V gene are MGHDK and SYGVNS. CDR3 length equals 13 residues. With 6 bases removed from V and 1 base from J, the gap between germline ends came to 7 bases. CDR3: CASSQGSYNEQFF. The CDR3 DNA sequence: TGTGCCAGCAGCCAGGGGTCCTACAATGAGCAGTTCTTC.

The V call is TRBV9, the J call TRBJ2-7; maybe TRBD2 (7 bases). Germline CDR1 and CDR2: SGDLS and YYNGEE. The V gene lost 2 bases and the J gene lost 7 bases, with 31 bases spanning the gap. CDR3 length: 19 amino acids. CDR3 sequence (DNA): TGTGCCAGCAGCGTTTTTTCGGGGGGACACCGACTAGGAGAGGGGGAGCAGTACTTC. Encoded protein: CASSVFSGGHRLGEGEQYF.

This clone was counted only a few times. This chain connects TRBV7-6 to TRBJ2-2; 8 bases match TRBD2. Per germline, CDR1 SGHVS and CDR2 FNYEAQ. The CDR3 covers 15 residues. V was pared by 1 base and J by 6 bases, with 4 bases of the junction left unmatched. The CDR3 protein is CASSLVAGRSGELFF. CDR3 coding DNA: TGTGCCAGCAGCTTAGTAGCGGGAAGGTCCGGGGAGCTGTTTTTT.

This clone was seen a few times. The chain has TRBV13 and TRBJ2-7; 9 bases line up with TRBD1. This CDR3 region has 16 residues. Unmatched junction bases numbered 10, after V lost 5 bases and J lost 2 bases. Germline V gene sequence: CDR1 PRHDT, CDR2 FYEKMQ (reference sequence). CDR3 amino acids: CASSITGGRPTYEQYF. The CDR3 region has the DNA TGTGCCAGCAGCATAACAGGGGGCCGTCCGACCTACGAGCAGTACTTC.

The chain links TRBV7-2 to TRBJ2-2; the D gene is possibly TRBD1 (5 bases). The CDR3 length is 12 residues. Trimming stripped 5 bases from V and 6 bases from J, with 7 bases between. Germline V gene lookup returns CDR1 SGHTA and CDR2 FQGNSA. The CDR3 loop reads CASSRGAGELFF. The CDR3 DNA reads TGTGCCAGCAGCAGGGGCGCCGGGGAGCTGTTTTTT.

This clone has just a few counts. The V gene is TRBV19, the J gene TRBJ2-7, with 10 bases matching TRBD2. The CDR3 totals 16 residues. Looked up from germline, CDR1 is LNHDA and CDR2 is SQIVND (reference sequence). V shed 4 bases, J shed 3 bases, and the junction held 9 bases outside the gene matches. The chain's CDR3 is CASSKGVGTSDYEQYF. The DNA of the CDR3 is TGTGCCAGTAGTAAGGGGGTAGGGACTAGCGACTACGAGCAGTACTTC.

The chain couples TRBV7-2 to TRBJ1-2, with D perhaps matching TRBD1 (6 bases). The CDR3 is 15 residues long. Germline V gene sequence: CDR1 SGHTA, CDR2 FQGNSA. Trimming pared 5 bases from V and 7 bases from J, leaving 20 bases between. CDR3 coding DNA: TGTGCCAGCAGCCCACGGAGGGGGGGACCGCGTGGCTACACCTTC. This codes for CASSPRRGGPRGYTF. Drawing the rest from reference TRBV7-2 and TRBJ1-2, the complete variable domain is GAGVSQSPSNKVTEKGKDVELRCDPISGHTALYWYRQSLGQGLEFLIYFQGNSAPDKSGLPSDRFSAERTGGSVSTLTIQRTQQEDSAVYLCASSPRRGGPRGYTFGSGTRLTVV.

V and J are TRBV6-2 or TRBV6-3 and TRBJ2-5, with 11 bases that match TRBD2. Germline trimming cut 5 bases from V and 0 bases from J; bases unmatched to any gene: 8. The length of the CDR3 is 17 residues. Per the germline V gene, CDR1 is MNHEY and CDR2 is SVGEGT. DNA of the CDR3: TGTGCCAGCAGTAGCTCGGGGGGACTAGCGGACCAAGAGACCCAGTACTTC. Translated: CASSSSGGLADQETQYF.

This chain joins TRBV29-1 and TRBJ2-1, with 12 positions matching TRBD2. V dropped 6 bases and J dropped 9; count of bases not matched to a gene: 21. Germline CDR1 reads SQVTM; CDR2 reads ANQGSEA. CDR3 length: 18 residues. CDR3 in amino acids: CSVPWGGLAGGLRGEQFF. DNA of the CDR3: TGCAGCGTCCCGTGGGGGGGGCTAGCGGGAGGGCTCCGGGGTGAGCAGTTCTTC.

V and J are TRBV4-3 and TRBJ2-7; the D is unclear. The V gene lost 0 bases and the J gene lost 7 bases, with 13 bases spanning the gap. This CDR3 comprises 14 residues. Germline V CDR1 and CDR2: LGHNA, YSLEER. CDR3 coding DNA: TGCGCCAGCAGCCAAGATCGAGTATCGTTTGAGCAGTACTTC. Translation: CASSQDRVSFEQYF.

The chain recombines TRBV6-5 with TRBJ1-1, with D uncertain. Trimming took 0 bases from V and 1 from J, leaving 6 bases between them. CDR3 size: 14 residues. Germline lookup yields CDR1 MNHEY and CDR2 SVGAGI. In DNA, the CDR3 is TGTGCCAGCAGTTACTCGACTACGAACACTGAAGCTTTCTTT. As protein: CASSYSTTNTEAFF.

This chain joins TRBV5-4 and TRBJ1-1; 9 bases align to TRBD1. This CDR3 region has 15 residues. Germline CDR1 and CDR2: SGHNT and YYREEE (reference sequence). J gave up 5 bases and V 2 bases, and 7 bases lay outside the gene matches. CDR3 in DNA: TGTGCCAGCAGCTTCGGAGGACAGGGGAGGACTGAAGCTTTCTTT. Translating gives CASSFGGQGRTEAFF.

V and J are TRBV28 and TRBJ2-7; tentative D call: TRBD1 (6 bases). The germline gives CDR1 MDHEN, CDR2 SYDVKM. Trimming took 5 bases from V and 6 from J, leaving 17 bases between them. The CDR3 is made up of 14 amino acids. The CDR3 region is CASSTRQEWREQYF. The CDR3 nucleotides read TGTGCCAGCAGTACCCGACAGGAGTGGCGCGAGCAGTACTTC.

This sequence joins TRBV27 and TRBJ2-7; 8 positions agree with TRBD1. With V trimmed by 5 bases and J by 3 bases, 12 bases remained unmatched. Looked up from germline, CDR1 is MNHEY and CDR2 is SMNVEV (reference sequence). CDR3 length: 16 residues. CDR3 sequence: CASSPRERTGNYEQYF. CDR3 DNA sequence: TGTGCCAGCAGTCCTAGGGAACGGACAGGGAACTACGAGCAGTACTTC.

There are a few counts of this clone. The chain couples TRBV7-2 to TRBJ2-5; D remains ambiguous. Germline V gene lookup returns CDR1 SGHTA and CDR2 FQGNSA. This CDR3 is built from 14 residues. V was cut by 2 bases and J by 3 bases, with 10 bases left in between. The CDR3 sequence is CASSLMLVEETQYF. DNA of the CDR3: TGTGCCAGCAGCTTAATGCTAGTGGAAGAGACCCAGTACTTC.

This clone was seen more than once but under ten times. This chain uses TRBV7-9 with TRBJ1-2, with 8 nucleotides matching TRBD1. Germline V gene data show CDR1 as SEHNR and CDR2 as FQNEAQ (reference sequence). V lost 4 bases to trimming and J lost 2 bases; unmatched junction nucleotides: 3. The CDR3 runs to 14 residues. In nucleotides, the CDR3 is TGTGCCAGCAGCTCGGGACAGGCCAACTATGGCTACACCTTC. Its translation is CASSSGQANYGYTF.

V gene TRBV9 combines with J gene TRBJ1-4; D is uncertain. This CDR3 has 14 amino acids. The V gene lost 4 bases and the J gene lost 8 bases, with 15 bases spanning the gap. Per germline, CDR1 SGDLS and CDR2 YYNGEE. The CDR3 is CASSRWEGGEKLFF. Written as DNA, the CDR3 is TGTGCCAGCAGCCGGTGGGAGGGAGGCGAAAAACTGTTTTTT.

V and J are TRBV5-8 and TRBJ1-1; D is possibly TRBD1 (5 bases). V lost 2 bases and J 1 base, leaving 12 bases between the germline ends. Germline V gene data show CDR1 as SGHTS and CDR2 as YDEGEE. The CDR3 sequence is 15 residues long. CDR3 nucleotides: TGTGCCAGCAGCTTCCGACAGCGGGGGAACACTGAAGCTTTCTTT. The encoded protein is CASSFRQRGNTEAFF.

The chain is built from TRBV30 and TRBJ2-5; D is ambiguous. The CDR3 runs 11 residues. Between the trimmed V and J ends, which lost 3 bases and 9 bases, there was a span of 11 bases. CDR1 GTSNPN and CDR2 SVGIG come from the germline V gene (reference sequence). CDR3 amino acids: CAWSVLRSQYF. CDR3 coding DNA: TGTGCCTGGAGCGTCCTTCGGTCCCAGTACTTC. Full variable domain (rest looked up from reference TRBV30 and TRBJ2-5): SQTIHQWPATLVQPVGSPLSLECTVEGTSNPNLYWYRQAAGRGLQLLFYSVGIGQISSEVPQNLSASRPQDRQFILSSKKLLLSDSGFYLCAWSVLRSQYFGPGTRLLVL.

V and J are TRBV5-1 and TRBJ2-3, with D tentatively TRBD1 (6 bases). Trimming took 1 base from V and 6 from J, leaving 12 bases between them. CDR1 SGHRS and CDR2 YFSETQ come from the germline V gene. This CDR3 has 14 amino acids. The CDR3: CASSLQGIGDTQYF. The DNA for the CDR3 is TGCGCCAGCAGCTTGCAGGGGATAGGGGATACGCAGTATTTT.

The rearrangement uses TRBV28 and TRBJ1-4; 9 bases line up with TRBD1. The CDR3 loop spans 13 amino acids. The V gene end was trimmed by 6 bases and the J gene end by 6 bases; junction bases not matched to a gene: 2. The germline CDR1 and CDR2 sequences are MDHEN and SYDVKM. The CDR3 region is CASRRQGDEKLFF. The CDR3 DNA sequence: TGTGCCAGCAGACGACAGGGGGATGAAAAACTGTTTTTT. The full variable domain, in which reference TRBV28 and TRBJ1-4 provide the parts outside the CDR3, is DVKVTQSSRYLVKRTGEKVFLECVQDMDHENMFWYRQDPGLGLRLIYFSYDVKMKEKGDIPEGYSVSREKKERFSLILESASTNQTSMYLCASRRQGDEKLFFGSGTQLSVL.

The chain carries TRBV4-3 and TRBJ2-2; 9 nucleotides align to TRBD1. Germline values: CDR1 LGHNA, CDR2 YSLEER. The junction had 11 bases not matched to a gene; V was cut back by 3 bases and J by 6 bases. This CDR3 is built from 17 residues. CDR3 sequence (DNA): TGCGCCAGCAGCCAGAAACCCGGGACAGGGTCCTCCGGGGAGCTGTTTTTT. Protein product: CASSQKPGTGSSGELFF.